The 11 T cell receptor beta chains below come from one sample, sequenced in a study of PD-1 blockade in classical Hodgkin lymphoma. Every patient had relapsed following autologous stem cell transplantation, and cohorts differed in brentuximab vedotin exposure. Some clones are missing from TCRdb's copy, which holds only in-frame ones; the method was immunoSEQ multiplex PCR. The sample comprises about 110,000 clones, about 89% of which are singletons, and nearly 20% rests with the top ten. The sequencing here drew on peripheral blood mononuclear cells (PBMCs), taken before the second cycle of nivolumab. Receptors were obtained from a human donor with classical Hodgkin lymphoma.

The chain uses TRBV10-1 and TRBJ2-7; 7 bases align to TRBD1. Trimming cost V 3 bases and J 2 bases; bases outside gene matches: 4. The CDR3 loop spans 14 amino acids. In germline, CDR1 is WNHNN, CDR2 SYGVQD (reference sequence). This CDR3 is CASSDPGQAYEQYF. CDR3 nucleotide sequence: TGCGCCAGCAGTGACCCCGGACAGGCCTACGAGCAGTACTTC.

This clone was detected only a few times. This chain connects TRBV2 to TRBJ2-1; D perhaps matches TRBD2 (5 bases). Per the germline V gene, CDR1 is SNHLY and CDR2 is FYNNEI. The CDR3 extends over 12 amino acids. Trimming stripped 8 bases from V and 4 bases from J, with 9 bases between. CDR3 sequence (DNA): TGTGCCAGCTCCAGCGGATACAATGAGCAGTTCTTC. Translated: CASSSGYNEQFF.

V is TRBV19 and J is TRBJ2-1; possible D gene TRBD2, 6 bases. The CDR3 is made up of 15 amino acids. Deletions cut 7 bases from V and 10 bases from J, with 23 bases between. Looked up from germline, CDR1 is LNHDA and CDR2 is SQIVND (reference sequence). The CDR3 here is CASTGLARAQREQFF. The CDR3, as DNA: TGTGCCAGTACCGGGCTAGCGAGGGCCCAAAGGGAGCAGTTCTTC.

CDR3 sequence reads: CASSLGRAETQYF. The DNA of the CDR3 is TGCGCCAGCAGCTTGGGAAGGGCAGAGACCCAGTACTTC. J is TRBJ2-5 and V is TRBV5-1; D is uncertain. CDR1 SGHRS and CDR2 YFSETQ come from the germline V gene. The CDR3 consists of 13 residues. Trimming removed 0 bases at V and 4 bases at J, with 7 bases between.

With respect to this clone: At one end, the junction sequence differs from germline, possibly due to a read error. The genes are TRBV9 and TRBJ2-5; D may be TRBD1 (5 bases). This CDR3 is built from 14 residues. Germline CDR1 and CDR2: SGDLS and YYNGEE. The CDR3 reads CAGSVGQGIETQYF. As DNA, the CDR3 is TGTGCCGGCAGCGTGGGGCAGGGTATCGAGACCCAGTACTTC.

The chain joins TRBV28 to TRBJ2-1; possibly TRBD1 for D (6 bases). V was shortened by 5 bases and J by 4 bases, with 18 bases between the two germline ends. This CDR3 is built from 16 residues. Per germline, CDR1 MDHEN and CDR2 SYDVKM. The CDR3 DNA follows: TGTGCCAGCAGTAGCACAAGACAGGATCCATACAATGAGCAGTTCTTC. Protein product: CASSSTRQDPYNEQFF.

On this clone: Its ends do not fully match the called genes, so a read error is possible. In DNA form, the CDR3 reads TGTGCTAGCACCACCCCCATGGCAGCCGAAGGAGAGACCCAGTACTTC. Its translation is CASTTPMAAEGETQYF. The chain combines TRBV7-7 with TRBJ2-5; D gene uncertain. This CDR3 region has 16 residues. Per germline, CDR1 SSHAT and CDR2 FNYEAQ (reference sequence).

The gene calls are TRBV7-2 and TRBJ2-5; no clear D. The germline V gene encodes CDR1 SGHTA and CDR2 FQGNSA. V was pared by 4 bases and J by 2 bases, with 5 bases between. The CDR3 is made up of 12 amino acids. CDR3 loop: CASSSSQETQYF. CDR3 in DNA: TGTGCCAGCAGCTCCTCTCAAGAGACCCAGTACTTC.

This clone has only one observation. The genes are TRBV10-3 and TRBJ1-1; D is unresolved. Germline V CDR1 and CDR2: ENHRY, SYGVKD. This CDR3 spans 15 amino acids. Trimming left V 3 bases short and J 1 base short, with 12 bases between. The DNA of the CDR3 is TGTGCCATCAGTGATCCCGGACGGTGGAACACTGAAGCTTTCTTT. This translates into CAISDPGRWNTEAFF.

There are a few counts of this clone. The DNA of the CDR3 is TGCAGCGTTGTCGAGCGGGAGTACGAGCAGTACTTC. Translated, it gives CSVVEREYEQYF. The chain has TRBV29-1 and TRBJ2-7; TRBD2 aligns across 8 bases. J lost 4 bases, V lost 4 bases, and 3 bases had no gene match. Germline V gene data show CDR1 as SQVTM and CDR2 as ANQGSEA. The CDR3 spans 12 residues.

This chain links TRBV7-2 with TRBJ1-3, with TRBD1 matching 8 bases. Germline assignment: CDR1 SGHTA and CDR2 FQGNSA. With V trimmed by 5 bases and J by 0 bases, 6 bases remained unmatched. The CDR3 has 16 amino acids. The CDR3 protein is CASSRQGMSSGNTIYF. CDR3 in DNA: TGTGCCAGCAGCCGACAGGGGATGAGCTCTGGAAACACCATATATTTT.